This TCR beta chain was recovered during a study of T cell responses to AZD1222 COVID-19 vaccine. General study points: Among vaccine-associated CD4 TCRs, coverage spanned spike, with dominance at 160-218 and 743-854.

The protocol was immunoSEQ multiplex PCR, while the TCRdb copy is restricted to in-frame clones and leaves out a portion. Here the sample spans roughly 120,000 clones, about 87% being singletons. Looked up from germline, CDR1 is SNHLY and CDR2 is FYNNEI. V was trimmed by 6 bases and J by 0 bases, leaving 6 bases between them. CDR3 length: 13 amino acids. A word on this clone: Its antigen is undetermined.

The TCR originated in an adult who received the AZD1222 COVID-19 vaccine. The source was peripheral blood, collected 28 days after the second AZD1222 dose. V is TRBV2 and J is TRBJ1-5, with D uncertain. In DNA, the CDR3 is TGTGCCAGCAGCTCTGATAGCAATCAGCCCCAGCATTTT. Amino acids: CASSSDSNQPQHF.